Each of the 12 T cell receptor beta chains below was sequenced from the same sample in a study of shared clonotypes between healthy human individuals. Measured with immunoSEQ multiplex PCR; TCRdb has only the in-frame clones, and not every one. Of nearly 2 million clones in the sample, around 96% are singletons; the top ten hold roughly 1.2%. Terminally differentiated effector memory CD45RA+ cells were excluded by CCR7 positive selection of CD45RO-negative cells. Sequencing used naive CD8+ T cells sorted from blood. These receptor sequences come from a man aged 18-30 years in good health.

The rearrangement joins TRBV7-6 to TRBJ1-1; a weak D match, TRBD1 (6 bases). The V gene lost 5 bases and the J gene lost 4 bases, with 23 bases spanning the gap. Germline-derived CDR1 and CDR2 are SGHVS and FNYEAQ. The CDR3 has 17 residues. Written as DNA, the CDR3 is TGTGCCAGCAGCGAACTTCCCGACAGAGAGGGGGGCACTGAAGCTTTCTTT. This translates into CASSELPDREGGTEAFF.

The rearrangement links TRBV2 to TRBJ1-5, with unresolved D. Trimming stripped 1 base from V and 0 bases from J, with 7 bases between. CDR1 is SNHLY, CDR2 FYNNEI, per germline. The CDR3 runs to 15 residues. CDR3 protein: CASSEVAVSNQPQHF. The CDR3 nucleotides read TGTGCCAGCAGTGAAGTCGCAGTTAGCAATCAGCCCCAGCATTTT. The entire variable domain, with the rest obtained from reference TRBV2 and TRBJ1-5, is as follows: EPEVTQTPSHQVTQMGQEVILRCVPISNHLYFYWYRQILGQKVEFLVSFYNNEISEKSEIFDDQFSVERPDGSNFTLKIRSTKLEDSAMYFCASSEVAVSNQPQHFGDGTRLSIL.

V gene TRBV2 combines with J gene TRBJ2-7; 8 nucleotides align to TRBD2. V was pared by 5 bases and J by 0 bases, with 6 bases of the junction left unmatched. The CDR3 spans 15 residues. The germline gives CDR1 SNHLY, CDR2 FYNNEI. Written as DNA, the CDR3 is TGTGCCAGCAGTTCTAGCGGGTGGAGCTCCTACGAGCAGTACTTC. Its translation: CASSSSGWSSYEQYF.

The V and J genes are TRBV27 and TRBJ2-1; TRBD2 matches at 7 bases. The CDR3 spans 16 residues. Germline V gene data show CDR1 as MNHEY and CDR2 as SMNVEV (reference sequence). V was pared by 4 bases and J by 4 bases, with 10 bases of the junction left unmatched. The chain's CDR3 is CASSYGAGEAYNEQFF. CDR3 DNA: TGTGCCAGCAGTTATGGGGCGGGAGAGGCTTACAATGAGCAGTTCTTC.

With respect to this clone: A read error may be the cause here, since a much bigger clone is one base away. Distinct nucleotide sequences in the sample also encode this CDR3. The chain links TRBV6-5 to TRBJ1-1; D is undetermined. Per the germline V gene, CDR1 is MNHEY and CDR2 is SVGAGI. Trimming stripped 2 bases from V and 5 bases from J, with 6 bases between. This CDR3 is 12 amino acids long. The CDR3 region is CASSYGRTEAFF. CDR3 nucleotides: TGTGCCAGCAGTTACGGGCGGACTGAAGCTTTCTTT.

This chain uses TRBV6-6 with TRBJ2-7; the match to TRBD1 covers 8 bases. Germline V gene data show CDR1 as MNHNY and CDR2 as SVGAGI (reference sequence). The CDR3 contains 14 residues. The ends lost 5 bases at V and 3 bases at J; junction bases unmatched: 6. This CDR3 is CASSASGTGYEQYF. The CDR3 nucleotides read TGTGCCAGCAGTGCCTCCGGGACAGGCTACGAGCAGTACTTC.

The V call is TRBV28, the J call TRBJ2-1; 7 bases match TRBD1. The CDR3 has 13 residues. J lost 4 bases, V lost 10 bases, and 7 bases had no gene match. CDR1 is MDHEN and CDR2 is SYDVKM in the germline V gene. CDR3 bases: TGTGCCACCAAAGGGGGCGAATACAATGAGCAGTTCTTC. Its protein is CATKGGEYNEQFF.

CDR3 sequence: CASSSDSSNTGELFF. Here the CDR3 DNA reads TGTGCCAGCAGTTCGGACAGTTCGAACACCGGGGAGCTGTTTTTT. The V and J genes are TRBV28 and TRBJ2-2, with D possibly being TRBD1 (6 bases). V was clipped by 4 bases and J by 0 bases, with 9 bases between them. The germline CDR1 and CDR2 sequences are MDHEN and SYDVKM. The CDR3 runs 15 residues.

The chain carries TRBV13 and TRBJ2-7; D is undetermined. V lost 3 bases, J lost 0 bases, and 9 bases lay in between. Germline CDR1 PRHDT, CDR2 FYEKMQ (reference sequence). This CDR3 has 14 amino acids. The CDR3 loop is CASSFSTDSYEQYF. The CDR3 nucleotides are TGTGCCAGCAGCTTTTCGACGGACTCCTACGAGCAGTACTTC.

This chain joins TRBV18 and TRBJ1-5; no clear D gene. CDR1 and CDR2 (germline): KGHSH, LQKENI. V lost 1 base and J 0 bases, leaving 13 bases between the germline ends. CDR3 size: 17 residues. This chain's CDR3 is CASSPLSRTDSNQPQHF. CDR3 bases: TGTGCCAGCTCACCACTATCCAGGACGGATAGCAATCAGCCCCAGCATTTT. Filled out from reference TRBV18 and TRBJ1-5, the complete variable domain reads NAGVMQNPRHLVRRRGQEARLRCSPMKGHSHVYWYRQLPEEGLKFMVYLQKENIIDESGMPKERFSAEFPKEGPSILRIQQVVRGDSAAYFCASSPLSRTDSNQPQHFGDGTRLSIL.

J is TRBJ2-2 and V is TRBV4-3, with D perhaps given as TRBD1 or TRBD2 (6 bases each). Germline V lookup: CDR1 LGHNA, CDR2 YSLEER. There are 17 residues in the CDR3. The V gene lost 3 bases and the J gene lost 5 bases, with 19 bases spanning the gap. Here the CDR3 DNA reads TGCGCCAGCAGCCAGGGGATAGGGGGGCAGTTGACCGGGGAGCTGTTTTTT. Residues: CASSQGIGGQLTGELFF.

This clone was seen a single time. V usage is TRBV11-2 and J usage is TRBJ1-2; D not certain. Germline V gene data show CDR1 as SGHAT and CDR2 as FQNNGV. This CDR3 comprises 15 residues. V was pared by 8 bases and J by 0 bases, with 16 bases between. DNA of the CDR3: TGTGCCAGCGGCTATGTCGGACTCGCTAACTATGGCTACACCTTC. Protein: CASGYVGLANYGYTF.